The sequence of this TCR beta chain was determined in a study of Ad26.COV2.S vaccination and SARS-CoV-2 variants. Study results and limitations: Reports say spike-specific CD8+ and CD4+ T cell responses covered substantial breadth after vaccination.

CDR3 size: 14 residues. Germline V gives CDR1 SGHAT, CDR2 FQNNGV. The ends lost 5 bases at V and 2 bases at J; junction bases unmatched: 6. The treatment denotes: roughly 19 received Ad26.COV2.S at low or high dose, single or two shots; roughly 5 received placebo; per-sample allocation not given. At day 63 after the first vaccine or placebo injection, samples were drawn. As its vector, the vaccine had Ad26, which expressed Wuhan-strain SARS-CoV-2 spike. The protocol was immunoSEQ multiplex PCR, while the TCRdb copy is restricted to in-frame clones and leaves out a portion. There are 380,000 or so clones in the sample; roughly four fifths occur only once, and approximately 7.8% lies in the top ten. A remark on this clone: The antigen remains undetermined.

The receptor was derived from a person between 18 and 60 years old who received the Ad26.COV2.S COVID-19 vaccine or a placebo. Here the sequenced sample was peripheral blood, taken in a trial of Ad26.COV2.S vaccine versus placebo. V and J are TRBV11-2 and TRBJ2-7, with 7 positions matching TRBD1. In nucleotides, the CDR3 is TGTGCCAGCAGCGCAACAGGGGTCCCCTACGAGCAGTACTTC. Protein: CASSATGVPYEQYF.